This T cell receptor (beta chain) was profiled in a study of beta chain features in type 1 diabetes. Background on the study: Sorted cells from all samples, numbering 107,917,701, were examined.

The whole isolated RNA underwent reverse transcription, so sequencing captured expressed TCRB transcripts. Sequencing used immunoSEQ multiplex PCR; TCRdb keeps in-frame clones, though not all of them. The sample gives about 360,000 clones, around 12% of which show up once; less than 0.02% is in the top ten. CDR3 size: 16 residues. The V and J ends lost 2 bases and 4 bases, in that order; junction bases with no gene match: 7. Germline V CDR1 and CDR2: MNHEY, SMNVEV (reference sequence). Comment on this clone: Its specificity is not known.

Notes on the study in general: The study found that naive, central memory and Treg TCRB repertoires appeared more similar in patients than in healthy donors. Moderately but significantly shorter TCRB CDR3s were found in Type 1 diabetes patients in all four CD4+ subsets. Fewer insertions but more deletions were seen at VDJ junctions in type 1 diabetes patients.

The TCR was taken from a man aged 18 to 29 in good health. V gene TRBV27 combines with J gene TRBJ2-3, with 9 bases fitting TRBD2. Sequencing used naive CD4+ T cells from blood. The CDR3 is CASSLRLAGRPDTQYF. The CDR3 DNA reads TGTGCCAGCAGTTTACGGCTAGCGGGGAGACCAGATACGCAGTATTTT.